This TCR beta chain was obtained from a study of T cell responses to AZD1222 COVID-19 vaccine. General study points: Reportedly, close to half of spike-specific TCRs are directed against unmutated variant regions.

A note on this clone: Its antigen is unknown.

Germline V gives CDR1 SGHRS, CDR2 YFSETQ. With 4 bases clipped from V and 0 bases from J, the junction kept 13 bases outside the gene matches. The CDR3 sequence is 18 residues long. Researchers grouped second doses given at about 4 or about 12 weeks into one pool. TCRdb's table, derived via immunoSEQ multiplex PCR, lists solely in-frame clones and lacks some. The sample carries roughly 190,000 clones, roughly 92% recorded once. The genes are TRBV5-1 and TRBJ1-3, with TRBD1 matching over 7 bases. The sequence derives from an adult who received the AZD1222 COVID-19 vaccine. Sequencing used peripheral blood, obtained 28 days after the second AZD1222 dose. This CDR3 is CASSPVSGQAISGNTIYF. In nucleotides, the CDR3 is TGCGCCAGCAGCCCCGTAAGCGGACAGGCGATCTCTGGAAACACCATATATTTT.